This TCR beta chain emerged from a study of CD4 T cells in relation to SARS-CoV-2 and coronaviruses. Study summary: The negative reference was HIV-1 Nef peptide pool or peptide-free culture. The restricting HLA molecule for shared crossreactive spike epitopes was mapped.

Method: immunoSEQ multiplex PCR; TCRdb's copy keeps in-frame clones and lacks some. Seen here are about 25,000 clones, roughly 74% observed once, and the top ten hold approximately 15%. In germline, CDR1 is MDHEN, CDR2 SYDVKM. The CDR3 sequence is 16 residues long. The junction had 9 bases not matched to a gene; V was cut back by 2 bases and J by 6 bases. Before the COVID-19 pandemic, during about 2011-2019, CD4+ T cells were taken from unexposed donors. CD4+ T cells were isolated from the cells after more than nine days of culture. Cells permitting, SARS-CoV-2 S/N and four cold-coronavirus spikes were tested on unexposed-donor CD4+ T cells. Study-wide results and limits: This crossreactivity analysis covered spike protein alone, no other viral proteins.

Points on this clone: Its specificity is not known.

The sequencing input was CD4+ T cells from PBMCs, cultured in vitro. The clonotype originates from a human donor in good health. The chain is built from TRBV28 and TRBJ1-2, with TRBD1 identical over 10 bases. CDR3 loop: CASSLGTGVLVNGYTF. CDR3 DNA: TGTGCCAGCAGTTTAGGGACAGGGGTGCTTGTGAATGGCTACACCTTC.